The sequence of this T cell receptor beta chain was determined in a study of T cells in Graves' hyperthyroidism and ophthalmopathy. What was amplified from RNA transcripts were TCR beta CDR3 regions. HTBI primers were the set used in a first-round RT-PCR of the TCR CDR3. TCRdb re-called the multiplex PCR reads through MiXCR, storing one row per CDR3 protein. The sample yields approximately 630,000 distinct CDR3 sequences, 16% seen once. Germline CDR1 SSHAT, CDR2 FNYEAQ (reference sequence). The CDR3 covers 14 residues. Comment on this clonotype: One end of the junction is discordant with germline, which a read error may explain.

J is TRBJ2-5 and V is TRBV7-7; 8 positions match TRBD2. The sample comprised blood. The source of this sequence is a woman aged 25 to 39 with Graves' hyperthyroidism. CDR3 in amino acids: CASSPEAGVQTQYF. The DNA for the CDR3 is TGTGCTAGCAGCCCAGAAGCGGGAGTACAGACCCAGTACTTC.